This T cell receptor (beta chain) was recovered during a study of T-cell reconstitution after alpha-beta-depleted transplantation in children. This clonotype was seen a handful of times. Unique molecular identifiers were used in preparing the TCRbeta library. TCRdb recomputed calls from the PCR reads with MiXCR, one row per CDR3 protein. The sample lists hundreds of thousands of distinct CDR3 sequences; about an eighth were seen once. CDR1 is SGHTA and CDR2 is FQGNSA in the germline V gene. The CDR3 runs to 14 residues. V was trimmed by 1 base and J by 1 base, leaving 8 bases between them. The sample consisted of PBMCs, taken before TCRalphabeta/CD19-depleted stem cell transplant. The sequence was obtained from a girl aged 2 to 9 with congenital amegakaryocytic thrombocytopenia, due to receive a stem cell transplant. The V gene is TRBV7-2, the J gene TRBJ2-7; no clear D. DNA of the CDR3: TGTGCCAGCAGCTTAGTTCACGGATCCTACGAGCAGTACTTC. Its translation: CASSLVHGSYEQYF.